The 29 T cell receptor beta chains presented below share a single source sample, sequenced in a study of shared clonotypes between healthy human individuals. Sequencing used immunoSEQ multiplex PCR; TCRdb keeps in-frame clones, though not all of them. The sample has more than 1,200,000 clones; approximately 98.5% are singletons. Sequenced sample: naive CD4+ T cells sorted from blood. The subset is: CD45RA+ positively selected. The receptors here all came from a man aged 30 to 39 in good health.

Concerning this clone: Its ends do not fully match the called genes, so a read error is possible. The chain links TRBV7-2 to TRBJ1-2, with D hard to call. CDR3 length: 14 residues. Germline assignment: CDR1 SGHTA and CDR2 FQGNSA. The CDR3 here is CASSQAVANYGYTF. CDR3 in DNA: TGCGCCAGCAGCCAGGCGGTAGCTAACTATGGCTACACCTTC.

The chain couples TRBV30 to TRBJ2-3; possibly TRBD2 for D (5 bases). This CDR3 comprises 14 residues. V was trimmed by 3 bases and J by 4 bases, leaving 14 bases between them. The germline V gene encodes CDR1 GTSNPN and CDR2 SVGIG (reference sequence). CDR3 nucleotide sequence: TGTGCCTGGAGGCTCGGGGTGAGCGCAGATACGCAGTATTTT. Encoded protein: CAWRLGVSADTQYF.

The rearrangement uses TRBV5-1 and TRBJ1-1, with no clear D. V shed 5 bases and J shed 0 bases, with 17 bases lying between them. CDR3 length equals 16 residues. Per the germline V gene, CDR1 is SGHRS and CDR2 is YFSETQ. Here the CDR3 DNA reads TGCGCCAGCAGAGTGGCGGGAGGCCCCATGAACACTGAAGCTTTCTTT. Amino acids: CASRVAGGPMNTEAFF. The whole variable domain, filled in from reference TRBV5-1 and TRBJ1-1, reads KAGVTQTPRYLIKTRGQQVTLSCSPISGHRSVSWYQQTPGQGLQFLFEYFSETQRNKGNFPGRFSGRQFSNSRSEMNVSTLELGDSALYLCASRVAGGPMNTEAFFGQGTRLTVV.

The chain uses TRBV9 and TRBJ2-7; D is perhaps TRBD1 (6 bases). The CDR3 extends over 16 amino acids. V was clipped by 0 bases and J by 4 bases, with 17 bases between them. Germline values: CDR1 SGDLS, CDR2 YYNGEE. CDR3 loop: CASSVGPQGTTYEQYF. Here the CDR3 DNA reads TGTGCCAGCAGCGTAGGGCCGCAGGGGACAACATACGAGCAGTACTTC.

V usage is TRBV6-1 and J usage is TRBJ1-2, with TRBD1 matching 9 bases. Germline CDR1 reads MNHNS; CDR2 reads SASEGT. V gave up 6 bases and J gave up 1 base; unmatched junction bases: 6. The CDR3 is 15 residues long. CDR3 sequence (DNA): TGTGCCAGCAGGCCAACAGGGGGCGGTAACTATGGCTACACCTTC. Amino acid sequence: CASRPTGGGNYGYTF.

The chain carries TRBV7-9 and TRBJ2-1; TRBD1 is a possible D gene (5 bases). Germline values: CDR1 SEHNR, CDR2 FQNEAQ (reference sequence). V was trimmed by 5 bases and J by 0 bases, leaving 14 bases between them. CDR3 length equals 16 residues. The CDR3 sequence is CASSRVGDSSYNEQFF. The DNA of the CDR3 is TGTGCCAGCAGCCGTGTAGGTGACAGCTCCTACAATGAGCAGTTCTTC.

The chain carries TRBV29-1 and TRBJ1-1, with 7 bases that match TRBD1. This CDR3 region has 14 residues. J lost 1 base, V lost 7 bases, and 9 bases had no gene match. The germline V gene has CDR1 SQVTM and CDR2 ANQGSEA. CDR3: CSAEPGQKNTEAFF. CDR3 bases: TGCAGCGCCGAACCGGGACAGAAGAACACTGAAGCTTTCTTT.

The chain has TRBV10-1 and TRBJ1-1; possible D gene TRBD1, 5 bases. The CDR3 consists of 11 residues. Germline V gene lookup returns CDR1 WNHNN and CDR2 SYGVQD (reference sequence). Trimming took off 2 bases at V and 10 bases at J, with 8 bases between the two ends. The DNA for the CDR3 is TGCGCCAGCAGTGAGACAGGAGGAGCTTTCTTT. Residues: CASSETGGAFF.

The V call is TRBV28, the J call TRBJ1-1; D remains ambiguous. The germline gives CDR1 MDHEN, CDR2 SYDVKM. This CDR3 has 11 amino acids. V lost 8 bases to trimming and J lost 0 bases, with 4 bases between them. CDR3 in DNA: TGTGCCAGCCAGGTGAACACTGAAGCTTTCTTT. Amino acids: CASQVNTEAFF.

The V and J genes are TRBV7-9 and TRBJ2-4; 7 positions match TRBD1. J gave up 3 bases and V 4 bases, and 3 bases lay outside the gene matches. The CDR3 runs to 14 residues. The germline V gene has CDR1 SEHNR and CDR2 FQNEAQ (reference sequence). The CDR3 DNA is TGTGCCAGCAGCTCCCGGGACAGCAAAAACATTCAGTACTTC. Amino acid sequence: CASSSRDSKNIQYF.

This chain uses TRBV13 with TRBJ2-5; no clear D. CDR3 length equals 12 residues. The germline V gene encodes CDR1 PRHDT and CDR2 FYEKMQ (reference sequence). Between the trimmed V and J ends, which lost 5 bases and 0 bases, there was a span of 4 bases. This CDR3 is CASSDHQETQYF. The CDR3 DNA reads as TGTGCCAGCAGCGACCACCAAGAGACCCAGTACTTC. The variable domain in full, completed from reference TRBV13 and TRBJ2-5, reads AAGVIQSPRHLIKEKRETATLKCYPIPRHDTVYWYQQGPGQDPQFLISFYEKMQSDKGSIPDRFSAQQFSDYHSELNMSSLELGDSALYFCASSDHQETQYFGPGTRLLVL.

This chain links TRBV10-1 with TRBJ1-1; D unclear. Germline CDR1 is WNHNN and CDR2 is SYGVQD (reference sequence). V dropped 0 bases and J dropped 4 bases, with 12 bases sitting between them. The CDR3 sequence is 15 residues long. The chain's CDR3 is CASSESAGVSTEAFF. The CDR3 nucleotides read TGCGCCAGCAGTGAGTCGGCAGGAGTGAGCACTGAAGCTTTCTTT.

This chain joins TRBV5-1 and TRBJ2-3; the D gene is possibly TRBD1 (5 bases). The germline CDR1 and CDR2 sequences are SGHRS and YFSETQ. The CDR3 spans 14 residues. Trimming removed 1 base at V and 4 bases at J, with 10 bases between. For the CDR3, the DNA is TGCGCCAGCAGCTTGCGTCAGGGTTCAGATACGCAGTATTTT. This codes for CASSLRQGSDTQYF.

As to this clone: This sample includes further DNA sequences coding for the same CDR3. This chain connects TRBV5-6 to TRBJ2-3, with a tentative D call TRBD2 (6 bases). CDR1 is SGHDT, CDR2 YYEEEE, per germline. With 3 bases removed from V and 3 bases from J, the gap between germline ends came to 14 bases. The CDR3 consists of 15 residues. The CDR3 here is CASSSGTGGTDTQYF. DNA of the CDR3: TGTGCCAGCAGCTCGGGAACCGGGGGAACAGATACGCAGTATTTT.

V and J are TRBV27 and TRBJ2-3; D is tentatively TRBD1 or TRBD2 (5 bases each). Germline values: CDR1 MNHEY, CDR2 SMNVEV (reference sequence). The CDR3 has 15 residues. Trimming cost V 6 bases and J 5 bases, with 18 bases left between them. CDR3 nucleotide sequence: TGTGCCAGCAGCCCCAACCCGGGGCTGAAAGATACGCAGTATTTT. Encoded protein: CASSPNPGLKDTQYF.

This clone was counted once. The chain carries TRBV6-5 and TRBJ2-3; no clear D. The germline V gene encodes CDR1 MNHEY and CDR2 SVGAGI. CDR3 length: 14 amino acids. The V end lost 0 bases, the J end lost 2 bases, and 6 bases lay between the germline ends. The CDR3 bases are TGTGCCAGCAGTTACTCCGCTACCACAGATACGCAGTATTTT. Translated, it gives CASSYSATTDTQYF.

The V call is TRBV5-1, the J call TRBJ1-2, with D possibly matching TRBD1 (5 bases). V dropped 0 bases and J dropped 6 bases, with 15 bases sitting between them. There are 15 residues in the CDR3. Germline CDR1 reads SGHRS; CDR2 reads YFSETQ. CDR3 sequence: CASSLAEGLHNGYTF. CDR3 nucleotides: TGCGCCAGCAGCTTGGCCGAGGGGCTGCACAATGGCTACACCTTC.

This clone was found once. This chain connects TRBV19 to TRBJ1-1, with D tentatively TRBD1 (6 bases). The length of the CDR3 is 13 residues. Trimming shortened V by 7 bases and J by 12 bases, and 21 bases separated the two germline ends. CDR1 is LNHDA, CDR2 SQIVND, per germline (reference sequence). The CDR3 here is CASKTGTPGESFF. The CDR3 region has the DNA TGTGCCAGTAAGACCGGGACACCGGGAGAGTCTTTCTTT. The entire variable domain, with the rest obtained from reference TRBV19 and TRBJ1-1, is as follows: DGGITQSPKYLFRKEGQNVTLSCEQNLNHDAMYWYRQDPGQGLRLIYYSQIVNDFQKGDIAEGYSVSREKKESFPLTVTSAQKNPTAFYLCASKTGTPGESFFGQGTRLTVV.

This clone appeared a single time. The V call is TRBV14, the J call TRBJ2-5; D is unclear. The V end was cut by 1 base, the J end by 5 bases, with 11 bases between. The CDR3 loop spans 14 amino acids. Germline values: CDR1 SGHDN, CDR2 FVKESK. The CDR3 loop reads CASSQGSGWETQYF. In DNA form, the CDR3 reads TGTGCCAGCAGCCAAGGGTCAGGCTGGGAGACCCAGTACTTC.

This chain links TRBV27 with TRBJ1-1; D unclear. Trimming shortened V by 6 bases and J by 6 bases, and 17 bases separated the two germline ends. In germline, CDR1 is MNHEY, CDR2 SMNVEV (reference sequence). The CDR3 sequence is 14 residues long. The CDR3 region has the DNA TGTGCCAGCAGCCTGAAGGGAGGAAGGGCTGAAGCTTTCTTT. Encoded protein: CASSLKGGRAEAFF.

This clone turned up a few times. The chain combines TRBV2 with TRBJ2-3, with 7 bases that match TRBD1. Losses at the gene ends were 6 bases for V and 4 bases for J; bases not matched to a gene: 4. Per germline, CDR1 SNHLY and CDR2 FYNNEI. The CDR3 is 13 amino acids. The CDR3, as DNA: TGTGCCAGCAGGCGACAGGGACCAGATACGCAGTATTTT. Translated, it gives CASRRQGPDTQYF. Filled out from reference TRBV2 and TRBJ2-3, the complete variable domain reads EPEVTQTPSHQVTQMGQEVILRCVPISNHLYFYWYRQILGQKVEFLVSFYNNEISEKSEIFDDQFSVERPDGSNFTLKIRSTKLEDSAMYFCASRRQGPDTQYFGPGTRLTVL.

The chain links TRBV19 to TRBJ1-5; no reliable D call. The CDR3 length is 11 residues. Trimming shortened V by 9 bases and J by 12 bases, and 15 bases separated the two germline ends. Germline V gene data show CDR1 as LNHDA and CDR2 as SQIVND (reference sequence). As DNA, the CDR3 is TGTGCCAGCCCCCACGTTCTGAGCCAGCATTTT. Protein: CASPHVLSQHF. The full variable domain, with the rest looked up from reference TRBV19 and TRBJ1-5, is DGGITQSPKYLFRKEGQNVTLSCEQNLNHDAMYWYRQDPGQGLRLIYYSQIVNDFQKGDIAEGYSVSREKKESFPLTVTSAQKNPTAFYLCASPHVLSQHFGDGTRLSIL.

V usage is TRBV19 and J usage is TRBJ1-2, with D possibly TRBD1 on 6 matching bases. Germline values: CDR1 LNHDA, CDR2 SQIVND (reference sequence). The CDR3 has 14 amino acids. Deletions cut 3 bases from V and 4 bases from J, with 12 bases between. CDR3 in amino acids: CASSILQGTYGYTF. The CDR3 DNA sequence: TGTGCCAGTAGTATCTTGCAGGGGACCTATGGCTACACCTTC.

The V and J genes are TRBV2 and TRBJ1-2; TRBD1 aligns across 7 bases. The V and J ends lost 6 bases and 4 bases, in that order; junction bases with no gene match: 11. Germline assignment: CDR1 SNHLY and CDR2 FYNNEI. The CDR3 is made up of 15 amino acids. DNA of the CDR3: TGTGCCAGCAGAAATACAGGGGAGGGCATCTATGGCTACACCTTC. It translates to CASRNTGEGIYGYTF. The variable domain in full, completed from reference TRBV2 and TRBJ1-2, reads EPEVTQTPSHQVTQMGQEVILRCVPISNHLYFYWYRQILGQKVEFLVSFYNNEISEKSEIFDDQFSVERPDGSNFTLKIRSTKLEDSAMYFCASRNTGEGIYGYTFGSGTRLTVV.

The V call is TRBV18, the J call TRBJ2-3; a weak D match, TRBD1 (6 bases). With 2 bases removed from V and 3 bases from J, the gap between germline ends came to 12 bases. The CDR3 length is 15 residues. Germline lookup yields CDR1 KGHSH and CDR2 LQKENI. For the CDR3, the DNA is TGTGCCAGCTCACCATTCAGGGGTGGAACAGATACGCAGTATTTT. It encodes CASSPFRGGTDTQYF.

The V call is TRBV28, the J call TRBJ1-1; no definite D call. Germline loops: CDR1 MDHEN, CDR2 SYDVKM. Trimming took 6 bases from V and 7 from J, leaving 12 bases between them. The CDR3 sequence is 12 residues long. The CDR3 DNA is TGTGCCAGCAGAGTGACCGGAAATGAAGCTTTCTTT. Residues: CASRVTGNEAFF.

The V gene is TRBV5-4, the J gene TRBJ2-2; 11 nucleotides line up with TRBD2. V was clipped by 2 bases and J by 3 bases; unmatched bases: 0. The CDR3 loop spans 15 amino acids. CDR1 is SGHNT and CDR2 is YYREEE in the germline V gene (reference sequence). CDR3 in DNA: TGTGCCAGCAGCTTACTAGCGGGAGACACCGGGGAGCTGTTTTTT. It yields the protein CASSLLAGDTGELFF.

CDR3 amino acids: CASSHSSSSYNEQFF. CDR3 DNA sequence: TGTGCCAGCAGCCATAGTAGTAGCTCCTACAATGAGCAGTTCTTC. This chain connects TRBV14 to TRBJ2-1; no clear D gene. CDR1 is SGHDN and CDR2 is FVKESK in the germline V gene. With 3 bases removed from V and 0 bases from J, the gap between germline ends came to 9 bases. The length of the CDR3 is 15 residues.

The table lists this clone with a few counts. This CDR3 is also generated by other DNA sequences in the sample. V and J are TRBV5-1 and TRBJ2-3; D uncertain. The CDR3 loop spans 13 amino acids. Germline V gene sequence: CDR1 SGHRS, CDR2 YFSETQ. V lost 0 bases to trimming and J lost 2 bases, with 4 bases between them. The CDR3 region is CASSLVPTDTQYF. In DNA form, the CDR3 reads TGCGCCAGCAGCTTGGTCCCCACAGATACGCAGTATTTT. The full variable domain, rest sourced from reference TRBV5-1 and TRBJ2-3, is KAGVTQTPRYLIKTRGQQVTLSCSPISGHRSVSWYQQTPGQGLQFLFEYFSETQRNKGNFPGRFSGRQFSNSRSEMNVSTLELGDSALYLCASSLVPTDTQYFGPGTRLTVL.